This is a list of T cell receptor beta chains from one sample in a study of T-cell memory formation after mild COVID-19. MiXCR, run by TCRdb on the 5' RACE reads, gives a single entry per CDR3 protein. The sample holds 550,000 to 700,000 distinct CDR3 sequences; approximately 15% are singletons and the top ten take just over 8%. The sample was PBMCs or a T cell subset sorted from them (not recorded which). All receptors come from an adult woman who had mild COVID-19 (a few samples of this study predate the infection). Cell type and time point are not known. The CDR3 runs from the conserved cysteine through the conserved F or W. Each record gives: J gene, V gene, CDR3 protein.

J: TRBJ1-1
V: TRBV20-1
CDR3: CSARIGDFEAFF

J: TRBJ2-1
V: TRBV6-1
CDR3: CASSEAGAFRTYNEQFF

J: TRBJ2-3
V: TRBV6-6
CDR3: CASRLKGDTQYF

J: TRBJ1-2
V: TRBV29-1
CDR3: CSVEDAAVLTLNYGYTF

J: TRBJ1-1
V: TRBV4-3
CDR3: CASSQDHRLSYTEAFF

J: TRBJ2-1
V: TRBV29-1
CDR3: CSVAGLLRDEQFF

J: TRBJ1-1
V: TRBV6-6
CDR3: CASSYAMMNTEAFF

J: TRBJ2-7
V: TRBV19
CDR3: CASSIQGPGDEQYF

J: TRBJ1-3
V: TRBV25-1
CDR3: CASSETPANTIYF

J: TRBJ1-6
V: TRBV12-3/TRBV12-4
CDR3: CASSWRDSGSPLHF

J: TRBJ2-7
V: TRBV27
CDR3: CASRQTGGHVHEQYF

J: TRBJ2-1
V: TRBV19
CDR3: CASSIRLQSSYNEQFF

J: TRBJ2-7
V: TRBV4-1
CDR3: CASSQGQAYEQYF

J: TRBJ2-7
V: TRBV20-1
CDR3: CSAQRLALSPEQYF

J: TRBJ2-1
V: TRBV9
CDR3: CASSVAPTYEQFF

J: TRBJ2-5
V: TRBV3-1
CDR3: CASSPRGMYQETQYF

J: TRBJ1-5
V: TRBV30
CDR3: CAWKPGQGYSNQPQHF

J: TRBJ1-2
V: TRBV19
CDR3: CASSVGTSFSYGYTF

J: TRBJ2-3
V: TRBV30
CDR3: CAWTTSGPDTQYF

J: TRBJ2-1
V: TRBV24-1
CDR3: CATGREDPYNEQFF

J: TRBJ2-7
V: TRBV7-8
CDR3: CASSPRAMRQGEQYF

J: TRBJ2-7
V: TRBV10-2
CDR3: CASSESKLADSSYEQYF